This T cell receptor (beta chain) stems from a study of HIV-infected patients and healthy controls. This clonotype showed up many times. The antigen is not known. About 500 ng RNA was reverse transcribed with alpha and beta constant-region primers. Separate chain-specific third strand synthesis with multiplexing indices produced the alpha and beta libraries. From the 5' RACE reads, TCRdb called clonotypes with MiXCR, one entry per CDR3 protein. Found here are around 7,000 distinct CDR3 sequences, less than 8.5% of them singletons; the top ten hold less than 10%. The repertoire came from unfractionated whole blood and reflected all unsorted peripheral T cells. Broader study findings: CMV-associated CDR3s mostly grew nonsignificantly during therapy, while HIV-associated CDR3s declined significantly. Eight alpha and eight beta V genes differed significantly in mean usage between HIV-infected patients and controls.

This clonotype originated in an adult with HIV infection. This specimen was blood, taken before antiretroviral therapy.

The CDR3 protein is CASSIGELAGGPYNEQFF. The CDR3 DNA reads as TGTGCCAGTAGTATAGGGGAACTAGCGGGGGGGCCCTACAATGAGCAGTTCTTC. The rearrangement uses TRBV19 and TRBJ2-1; TRBD2 matches 13 bases. The length of the CDR3 is 18 residues. The V segment lost 1 base and the J segment 2 bases; nucleotides outside the gene matches: 5. Germline CDR1 reads LNHDA; CDR2 reads SQIVND (reference sequence).